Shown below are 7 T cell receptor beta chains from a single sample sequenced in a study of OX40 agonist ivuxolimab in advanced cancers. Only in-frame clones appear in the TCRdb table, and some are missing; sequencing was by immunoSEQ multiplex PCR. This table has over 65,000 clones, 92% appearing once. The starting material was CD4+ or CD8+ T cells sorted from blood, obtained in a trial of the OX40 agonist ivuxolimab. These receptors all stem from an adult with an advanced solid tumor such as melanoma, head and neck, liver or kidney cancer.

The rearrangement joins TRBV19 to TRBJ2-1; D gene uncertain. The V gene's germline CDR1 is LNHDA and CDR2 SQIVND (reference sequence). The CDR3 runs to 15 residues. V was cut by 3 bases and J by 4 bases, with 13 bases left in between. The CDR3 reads CASSIPPPDYNEQFF. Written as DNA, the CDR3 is TGTGCCAGTAGTATCCCCCCCCCAGATTACAATGAGCAGTTCTTC.

CDR3 sequence reads: CASSELEGGEFF. The DNA for the CDR3 is TGTGCCAGCAGCGAATTGGAGGGGGGGGAGTTCTTC. The chain recombines TRBV6-1 with TRBJ2-1; possible D gene TRBD2, 7 bases. Trimming took off 6 bases at V and 14 bases at J, with 17 bases between the two ends. The CDR3 is 12 amino acids. From germline, CDR1 is MNHNS and CDR2 SASEGT.

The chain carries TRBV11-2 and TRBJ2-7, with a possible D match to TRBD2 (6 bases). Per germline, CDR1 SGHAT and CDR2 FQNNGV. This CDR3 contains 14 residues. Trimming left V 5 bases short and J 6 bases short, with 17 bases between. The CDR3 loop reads CASSPVSGRSEQYF. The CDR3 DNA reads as TGTGCCAGCAGCCCGGTTAGCGGAAGGAGCGAGCAGTACTTC. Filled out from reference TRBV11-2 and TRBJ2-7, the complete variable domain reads EAGVAQSPRYKIIEKRQSVAFWCNPISGHATLYWYQQILGQGPKLLIQFQNNGVVDDSQLPKDRFSAERLKGVDSTLKIQPAKLEDSAVYLCASSPVSGRSEQYFGPGTRLTVT.

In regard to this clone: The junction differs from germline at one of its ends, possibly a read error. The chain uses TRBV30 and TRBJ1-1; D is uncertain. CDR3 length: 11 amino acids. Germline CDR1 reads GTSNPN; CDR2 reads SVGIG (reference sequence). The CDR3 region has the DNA TGTACCTGGAGTGCCAGAACTGAAGCTTTCTTT. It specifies CTWSARTEAFF.

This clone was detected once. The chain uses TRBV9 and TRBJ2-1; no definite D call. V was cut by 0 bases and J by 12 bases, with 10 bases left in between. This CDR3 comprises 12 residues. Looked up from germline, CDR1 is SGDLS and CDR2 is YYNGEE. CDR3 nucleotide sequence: TGTGCCAGCAGCGTAGTGGCAGGAGTGCAGTTCTTC. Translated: CASSVVAGVQFF. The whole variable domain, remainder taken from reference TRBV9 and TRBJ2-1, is DSGVTQTPKHLITATGQRVTLRCSPRSGDLSVYWYQQSLDQGLQFLIQYYNGEERAKGNILERFSAQQFPDLHSELNLSSLELGDSALYFCASSVVAGVQFFGPGTRLTVL.

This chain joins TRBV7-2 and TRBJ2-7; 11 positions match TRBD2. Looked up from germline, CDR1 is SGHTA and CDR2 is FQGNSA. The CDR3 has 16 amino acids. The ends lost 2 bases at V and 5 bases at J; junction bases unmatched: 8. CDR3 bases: TGTGCCAGCAGCTTAAGACCGGGACTAGCGGTAAACGAGCAGTACTTC. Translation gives CASSLRPGLAVNEQYF. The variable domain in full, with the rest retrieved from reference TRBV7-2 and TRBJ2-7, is GAGVSQSPSNKVTEKGKDVELRCDPISGHTALYWYRQSLGQGLEFLIYFQGNSAPDKSGLPSDRFSAERTGGSVSTLTIQRTQQEDSAVYLCASSLRPGLAVNEQYFGPGTRLTVT.

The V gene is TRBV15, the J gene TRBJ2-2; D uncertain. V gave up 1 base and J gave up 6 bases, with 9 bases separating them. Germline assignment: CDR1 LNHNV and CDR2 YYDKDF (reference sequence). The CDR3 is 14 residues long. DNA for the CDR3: TGTGCCACCAGCAGAGTTTTTTGGTCCGGGGAGCTGTTTTTT. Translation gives CATSRVFWSGELFF.